This T cell receptor (beta chain) was recorded in a study of blood T cell repertoires in COVID-19. Study as a whole: T cells, B-cell-depleted T cells, or PBMCs provided the cDNA or gDNA that served as material.

Participants reported their clinical history, and cohort assignment relied on those reports. The study counted Cohort 3 donors as recovered given two negative PCRs, clearance, or symptom resolution. In the study's own analysis: Reference gene primer amplification gave estimated nucleated cell counts. This table comes from immunoSEQ multiplex PCR, and its TCRdb copy is limited to in-frame clones, with some not included. Clone size and V and J calls were adopted from that table, with D and trimming inferred from the DNA. The top ten clones hold approximately 1% of a sample with 300,000 to 400,000 clones, about 90% of them seen once. CDR1 and CDR2 from the germline V gene are LNHDA and SQIVND (reference sequence). J lost 7 bases, V lost 5 bases, and 11 bases had no gene match. The CDR3 is made up of 16 amino acids.

The rearrangement joins TRBV19 to TRBJ1-6; 7 bases line up with TRBD1. Source material: PBMCs or T cells enriched from blood (not recorded which). This sequence was found in a woman aged 25 to 39 who had recovered from COVID-19. Here the CDR3 reads CASSSLPGQRNSPLHF. CDR3 DNA: TGTGCCAGTAGTTCTCTGCCGGGACAGCGAAATTCACCCCTCCACTTT.